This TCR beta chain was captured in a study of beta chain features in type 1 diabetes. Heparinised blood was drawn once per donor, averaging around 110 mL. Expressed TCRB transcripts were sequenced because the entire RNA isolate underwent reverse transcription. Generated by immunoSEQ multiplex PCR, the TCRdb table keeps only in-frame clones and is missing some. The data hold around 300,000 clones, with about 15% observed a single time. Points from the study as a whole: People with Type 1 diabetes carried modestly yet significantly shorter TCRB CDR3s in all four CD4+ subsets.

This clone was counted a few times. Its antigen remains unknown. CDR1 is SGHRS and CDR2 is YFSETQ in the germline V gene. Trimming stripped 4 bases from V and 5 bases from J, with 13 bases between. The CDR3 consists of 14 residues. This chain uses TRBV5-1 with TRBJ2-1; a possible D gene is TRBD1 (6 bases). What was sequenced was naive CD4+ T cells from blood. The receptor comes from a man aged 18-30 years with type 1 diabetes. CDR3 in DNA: TGCGCCAGCAGCACACAGGGTCGAGACAATGAGCAGTTCTTC. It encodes CASSTQGRDNEQFF. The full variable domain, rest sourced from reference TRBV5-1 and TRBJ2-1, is KAGVTQTPRYLIKTRGQQVTLSCSPISGHRSVSWYQQTPGQGLQFLFEYFSETQRNKGNFPGRFSGRQFSNSRSEMNVSTLELGDSALYLCASSTQGRDNEQFFGPGTRLTVL.